Listed here are 4 T cell receptor beta chains from one sample, sequenced in a study of T-cell reconstitution after alpha-beta-depleted transplantation in children (dated by TCRdb to the mid-2010s). Preparation of the library involved PCR. Sequencing took place on an Illumina HiSeq 2500. To normalize quantification of the TCRbeta repertoire, the TCR libraries were built with molecular barcoding that relied on unique molecular identifiers. The public reads were reprocessed in TCRdb via fastp at Q25 and MiXCR, keeping in-frame beta chains. Rows matching on CDR3 protein sequence are summarized as one entry with the most common DNA and genes. Within this sample are roughly 200,000 distinct CDR3 sequences, with about 6.4% of them counted one time only. Around 2.7% of the sample is taken by the ten largest. The material was PBMCs from the stem cell graft donor, obtained from the stem cell graft. The receptors originated from a human donor who donated a stem cell graft to a child with Wiskott-Aldrich syndrome.

This clonotype was picked up many times. The rearrangement links TRBV6-1 to TRBJ2-7; weak D call: TRBD2 (6 bases). The CDR3 has 15 residues. Deletions cut 6 bases from V and 7 bases from J, with 22 bases between. CDR1 MNHNS and CDR2 SASEGT come from the germline V gene. The CDR3 DNA follows: TGTGCCAGCAGCCTCCCGGGCCTCCCCGGAGGGGAGCAGTACTTC. It codes for CASSLPGLPGGEQYF.

This clonotype was detected ten times or more. The DNA of the CDR3 is TGCGCCAGCAGTCCCGAGAGGGGCCGAGGCTACACCTTC. Its translation: CASSPERGRGYTF. The chain is built from TRBV10-2 and TRBJ1-2; tentative D call: TRBD1 (5 bases). CDR1 is WSHSY, CDR2 SAAADI, per germline. Trimming cost V 5 bases and J 8 bases, with 15 bases left between them. CDR3 size: 13 residues.

Only a few counts were recorded for this clonotype. The gene calls are TRBV7-2 and TRBJ2-7, with 11 nucleotides matching TRBD1. V was pared by 8 bases and J by 5 bases, with 8 bases of the junction left unmatched. The CDR3 is 14 residues long. CDR1 and CDR2 from the germline V gene are SGHTA and FQGNSA. The CDR3 protein is CASQGGTGGHEQYF. The CDR3 DNA reads TGTGCCAGCCAGGGCGGGACAGGGGGGCACGAGCAGTACTTC.

This clonotype is medium-sized within its sample. The rearrangement links TRBV20-1 to TRBJ1-2; TRBD1 agrees at 7 bases. The CDR3 totals 12 residues. From germline, CDR1 is DFQATT and CDR2 SNEGSKA (reference sequence). V gave up 0 bases and J gave up 7 bases; unmatched junction bases: 2. The chain's CDR3 is CSARDGTVGYTF. The DNA for the CDR3 is TGCAGTGCTAGAGATGGGACAGTTGGCTACACCTTC.